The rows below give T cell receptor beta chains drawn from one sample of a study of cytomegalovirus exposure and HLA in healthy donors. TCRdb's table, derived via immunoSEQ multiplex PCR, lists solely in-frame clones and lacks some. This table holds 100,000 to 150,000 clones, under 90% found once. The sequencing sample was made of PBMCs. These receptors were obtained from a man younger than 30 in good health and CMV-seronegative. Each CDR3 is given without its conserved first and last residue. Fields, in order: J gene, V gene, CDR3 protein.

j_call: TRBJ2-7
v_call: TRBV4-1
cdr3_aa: ASSQGGQGHHEQY

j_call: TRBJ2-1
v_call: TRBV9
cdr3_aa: ASSVGRGASLGRHEQF

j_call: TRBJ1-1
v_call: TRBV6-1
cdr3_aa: ASSSGIENTEAF

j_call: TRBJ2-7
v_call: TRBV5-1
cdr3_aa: ASSLDVEQY

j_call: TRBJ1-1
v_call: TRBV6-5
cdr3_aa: ASSWASNTEAF

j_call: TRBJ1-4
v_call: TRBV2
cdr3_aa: ASRDGSATNEKLF

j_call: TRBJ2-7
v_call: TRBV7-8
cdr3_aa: ASSLARLLPYEQY

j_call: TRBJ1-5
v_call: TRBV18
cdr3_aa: ASSPSTGRNQPQH

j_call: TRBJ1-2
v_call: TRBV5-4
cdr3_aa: ASSITGGYGYT

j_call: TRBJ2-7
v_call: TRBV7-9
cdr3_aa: ASSLGLASYEQY

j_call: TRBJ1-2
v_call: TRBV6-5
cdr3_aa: ASKGFGQGYGYT